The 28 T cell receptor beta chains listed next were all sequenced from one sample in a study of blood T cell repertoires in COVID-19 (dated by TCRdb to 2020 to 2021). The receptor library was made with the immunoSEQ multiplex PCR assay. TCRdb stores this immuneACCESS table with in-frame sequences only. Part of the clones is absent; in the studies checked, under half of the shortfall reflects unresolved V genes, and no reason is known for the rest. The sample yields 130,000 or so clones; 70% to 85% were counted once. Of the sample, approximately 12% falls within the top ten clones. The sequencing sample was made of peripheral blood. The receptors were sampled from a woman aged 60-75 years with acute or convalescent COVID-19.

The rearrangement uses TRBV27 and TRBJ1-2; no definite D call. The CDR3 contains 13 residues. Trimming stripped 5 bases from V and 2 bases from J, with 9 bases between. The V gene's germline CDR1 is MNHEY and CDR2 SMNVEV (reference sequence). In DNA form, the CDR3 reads TGTGCCAGCAGTGCGGGCTTGAACTATGGCTACACCTTC. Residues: CASSAGLNYGYTF.

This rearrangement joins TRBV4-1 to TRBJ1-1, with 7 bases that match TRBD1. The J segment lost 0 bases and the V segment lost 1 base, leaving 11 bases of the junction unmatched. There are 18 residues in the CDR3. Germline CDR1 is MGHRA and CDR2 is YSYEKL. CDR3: CASSQAVGQLHMNTEAFF. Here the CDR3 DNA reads TGCGCCAGCAGCCAAGCGGTGGGACAGCTACACATGAACACTGAAGCTTTCTTT.

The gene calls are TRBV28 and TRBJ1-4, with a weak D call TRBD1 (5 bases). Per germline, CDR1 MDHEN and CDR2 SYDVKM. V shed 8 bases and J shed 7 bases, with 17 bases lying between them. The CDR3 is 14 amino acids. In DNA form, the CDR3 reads TGTGCCAGCGACGGGGGGGAAGCAGGTGAAAAACTGTTTTTT. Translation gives CASDGGEAGEKLFF.

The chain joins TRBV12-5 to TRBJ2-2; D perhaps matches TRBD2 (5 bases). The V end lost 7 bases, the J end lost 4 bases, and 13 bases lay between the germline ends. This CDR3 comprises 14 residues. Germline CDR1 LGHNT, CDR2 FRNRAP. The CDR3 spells CASAPGGLTGELFF. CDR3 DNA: TGTGCTAGTGCCCCCGGAGGTCTCACCGGGGAGCTGTTTTTT.

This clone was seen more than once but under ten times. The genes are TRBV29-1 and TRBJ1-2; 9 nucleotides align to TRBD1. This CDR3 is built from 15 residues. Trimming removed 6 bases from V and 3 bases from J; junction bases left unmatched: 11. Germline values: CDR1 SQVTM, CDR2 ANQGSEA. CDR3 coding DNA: TGCAGCGTCCCCCGGAAGACAGGGGGTGACTATGGCTACACCTTC. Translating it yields CSVPRKTGGDYGYTF.

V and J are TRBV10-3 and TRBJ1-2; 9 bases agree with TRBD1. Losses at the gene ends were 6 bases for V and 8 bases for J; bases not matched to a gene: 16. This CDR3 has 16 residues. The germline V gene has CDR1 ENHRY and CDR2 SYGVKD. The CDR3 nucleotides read TGTGCCATCAGGGAGGGACAGGGACTTAACACTCTAGGCTACACCTTC. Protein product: CAIREGQGLNTLGYTF.

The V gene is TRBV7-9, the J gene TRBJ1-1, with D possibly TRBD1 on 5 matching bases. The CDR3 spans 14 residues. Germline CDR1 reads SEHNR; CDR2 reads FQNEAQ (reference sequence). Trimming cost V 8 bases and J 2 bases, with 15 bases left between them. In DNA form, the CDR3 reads TGTGCCAGCGGGGCGCGGGGGTCTAACACTGAAGCTTTCTTT. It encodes CASGARGSNTEAFF.

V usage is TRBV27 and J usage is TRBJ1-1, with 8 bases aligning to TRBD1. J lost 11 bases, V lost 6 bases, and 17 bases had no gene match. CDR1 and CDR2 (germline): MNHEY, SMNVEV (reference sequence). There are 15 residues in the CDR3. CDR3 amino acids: CASSRMQGARTGAFF. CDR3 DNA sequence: TGTGCCAGCAGCAGAATGCAGGGGGCTAGGACTGGGGCTTTCTTT.

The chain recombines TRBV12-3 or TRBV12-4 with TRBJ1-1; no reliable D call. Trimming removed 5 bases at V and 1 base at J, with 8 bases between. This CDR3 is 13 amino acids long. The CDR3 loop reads CASSPNQNTEAFF. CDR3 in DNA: TGTGCCAGCAGTCCCAATCAGAACACTGAAGCTTTCTTT.

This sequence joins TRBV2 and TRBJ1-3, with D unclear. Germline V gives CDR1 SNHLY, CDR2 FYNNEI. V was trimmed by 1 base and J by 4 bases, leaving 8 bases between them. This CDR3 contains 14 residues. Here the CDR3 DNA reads TGTGCCAGCAGTGAAGGGGCGCGAGGAAACACCATATATTTT. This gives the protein CASSEGARGNTIYF.

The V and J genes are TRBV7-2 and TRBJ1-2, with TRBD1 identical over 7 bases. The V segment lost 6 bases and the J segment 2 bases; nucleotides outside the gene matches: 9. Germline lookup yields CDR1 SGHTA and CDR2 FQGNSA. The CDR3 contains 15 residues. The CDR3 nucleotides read TGTGCCAGCAGGTACCCGGGACAGACGAACTATGGCTACACCTTC. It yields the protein CASRYPGQTNYGYTF. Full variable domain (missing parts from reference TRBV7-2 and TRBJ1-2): GAGVSQSPSNKVTEKGKDVELRCDPISGHTALYWYRQSLGQGLEFLIYFQGNSAPDKSGLPSDRFSAERTGGSVSTLTIQRTQQEDSAVYLCASRYPGQTNYGYTFGSGTRLTVV.

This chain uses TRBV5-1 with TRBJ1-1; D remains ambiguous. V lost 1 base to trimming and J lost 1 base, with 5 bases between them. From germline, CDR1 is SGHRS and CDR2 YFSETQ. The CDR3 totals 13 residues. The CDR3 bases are TGCGCCAGCAGCTTGAAACAGAACACTGAAGCTTTCTTT. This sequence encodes CASSLKQNTEAFF.

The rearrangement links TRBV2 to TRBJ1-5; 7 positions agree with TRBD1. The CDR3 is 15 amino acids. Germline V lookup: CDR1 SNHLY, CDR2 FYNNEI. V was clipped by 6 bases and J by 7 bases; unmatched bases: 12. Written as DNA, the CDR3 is TGTGCCAGCAGACGAACCGACAGGGTCGACCAGCCCCAGCATTTT. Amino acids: CASRRTDRVDQPQHF.

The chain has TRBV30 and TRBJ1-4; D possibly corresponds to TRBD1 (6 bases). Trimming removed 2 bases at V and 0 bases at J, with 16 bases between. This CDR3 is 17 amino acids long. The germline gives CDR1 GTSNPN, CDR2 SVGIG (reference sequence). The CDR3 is CAWSRGDTFATNEKLFF. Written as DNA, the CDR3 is TGTGCCTGGAGTCGGGGGGACACCTTTGCAACTAATGAAAAACTGTTTTTT.

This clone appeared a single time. The CDR3 DNA sequence: TGTGCCAGTACCCCGGGGGGGCCGAGAGGGGAGCTGTTTTTT. The encoded protein is CASTPGGPRGELFF. The chain carries TRBV19 and TRBJ2-2, with 8 bases identical to TRBD2. The germline CDR1 and CDR2 sequences are LNHDA and SQIVND (reference sequence). Trimming took 7 bases from V and 8 from J; bases not matched to a gene: 9. The CDR3 consists of 14 residues.

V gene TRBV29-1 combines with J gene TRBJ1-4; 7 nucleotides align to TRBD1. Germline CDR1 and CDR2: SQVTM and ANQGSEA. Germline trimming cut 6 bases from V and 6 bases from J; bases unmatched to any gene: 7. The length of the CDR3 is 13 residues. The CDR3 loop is CSVNRGRDEKLFF. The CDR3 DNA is TGCAGCGTGAACAGGGGAAGGGATGAAAAACTGTTTTTT.

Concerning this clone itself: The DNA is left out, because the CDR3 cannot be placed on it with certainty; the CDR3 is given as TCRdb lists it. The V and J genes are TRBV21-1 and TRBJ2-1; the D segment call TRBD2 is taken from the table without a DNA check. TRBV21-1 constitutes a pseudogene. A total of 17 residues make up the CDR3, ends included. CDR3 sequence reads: CASSKAVGGGSYNEQFF.

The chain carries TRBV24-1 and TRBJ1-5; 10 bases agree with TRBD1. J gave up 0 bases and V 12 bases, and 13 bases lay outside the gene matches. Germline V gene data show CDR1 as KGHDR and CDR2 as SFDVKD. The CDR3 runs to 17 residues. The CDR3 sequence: CAPKSGDRGYSNQPQHF. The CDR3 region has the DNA TGTGCCCCAAAGTCGGGGGACAGGGGATATAGCAATCAGCCCCAGCATTTT.

The CDR3: CASSRSRDSSNEKLFF. As DNA, the CDR3 is TGTGCCAGCAGCCGTTCCCGGGACAGCTCTAATGAAAAACTGTTTTTT. V gene TRBV3-1 (or the pseudogene TRBV3-2) combines with J gene TRBJ1-4; 7 nucleotides line up with TRBD1. CDR1 and CDR2 (germline): LGHDT, YNNKEL (reference sequence). This CDR3 is 16 amino acids long. V lost 4 bases, J lost 3 bases, and 8 bases stayed unmatched.

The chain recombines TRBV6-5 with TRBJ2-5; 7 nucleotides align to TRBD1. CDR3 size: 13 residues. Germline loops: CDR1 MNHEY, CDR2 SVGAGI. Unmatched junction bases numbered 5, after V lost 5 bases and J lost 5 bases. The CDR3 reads CASSPETGETQYF. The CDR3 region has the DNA TGTGCCAGCAGTCCCGAGACAGGGGAGACCCAGTACTTC.

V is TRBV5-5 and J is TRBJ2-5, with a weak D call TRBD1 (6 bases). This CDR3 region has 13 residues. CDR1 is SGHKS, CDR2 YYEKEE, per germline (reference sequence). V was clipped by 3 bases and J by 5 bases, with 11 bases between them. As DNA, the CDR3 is TGTGCCAGCAGCTGGACAGTGGGGGAGACCCAGTACTTC. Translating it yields CASSWTVGETQYF.

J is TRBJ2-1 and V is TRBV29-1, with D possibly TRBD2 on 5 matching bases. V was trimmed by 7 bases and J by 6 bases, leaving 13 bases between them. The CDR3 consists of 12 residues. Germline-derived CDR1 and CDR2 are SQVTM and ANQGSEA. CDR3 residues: CSAEGNINEQFF. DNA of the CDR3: TGCAGCGCCGAGGGAAACATCAATGAGCAGTTCTTC.

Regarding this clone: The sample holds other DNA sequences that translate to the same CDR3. The CDR3 DNA reads TGTGCCAGCAGCTTCTCGAACTATGGCTACACCTTC. This codes for CASSFSNYGYTF. The chain uses TRBV5-6 and TRBJ1-2; D gene ambiguous. This CDR3 comprises 12 residues. Trimming removed 2 bases from V and 2 bases from J, with 4 bases in between. Germline V gene sequence: CDR1 SGHDT, CDR2 YYEEEE.

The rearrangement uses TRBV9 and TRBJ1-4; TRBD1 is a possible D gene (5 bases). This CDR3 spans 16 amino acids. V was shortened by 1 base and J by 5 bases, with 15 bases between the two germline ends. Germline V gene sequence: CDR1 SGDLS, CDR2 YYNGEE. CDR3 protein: CASSVTGSSLNEKLFF. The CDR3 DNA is TGTGCCAGCAGCGTAACAGGATCCAGCTTAAATGAAAAACTGTTTTTT.

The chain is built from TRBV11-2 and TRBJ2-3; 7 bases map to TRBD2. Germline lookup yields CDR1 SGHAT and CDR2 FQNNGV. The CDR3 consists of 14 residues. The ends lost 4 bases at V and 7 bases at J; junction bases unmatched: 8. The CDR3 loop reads CASSSGGLVNTQYF. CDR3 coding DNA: TGTGCCAGCAGCTCGGGGGGACTTGTGAATACGCAGTATTTT.

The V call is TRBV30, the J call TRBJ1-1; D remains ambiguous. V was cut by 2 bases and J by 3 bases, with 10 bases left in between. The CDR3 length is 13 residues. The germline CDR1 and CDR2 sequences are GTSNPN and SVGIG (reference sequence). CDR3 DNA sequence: TGTGCCTGGAGTATGCTAGGTTACACTGAAGCTTTCTTT. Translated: CAWSMLGYTEAFF.

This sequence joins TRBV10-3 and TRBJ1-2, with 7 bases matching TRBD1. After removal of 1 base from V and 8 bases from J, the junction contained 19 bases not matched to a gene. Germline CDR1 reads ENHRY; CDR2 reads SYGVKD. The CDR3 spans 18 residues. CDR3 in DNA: TGTGCCATCAGTGAGTATATTGAGCCCGGCGGGACAGCCGAAGGCTACACCTTC. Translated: CAISEYIEPGGTAEGYTF.

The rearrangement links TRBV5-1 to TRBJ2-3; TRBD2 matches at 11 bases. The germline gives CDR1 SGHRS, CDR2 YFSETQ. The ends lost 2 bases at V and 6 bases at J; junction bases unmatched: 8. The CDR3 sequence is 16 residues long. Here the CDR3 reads CASSLPSGGIVDTQYF. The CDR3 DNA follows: TGCGCCAGCAGCTTACCTAGCGGGGGGATAGTGGATACGCAGTATTTT.